This entry lists 23 T cell receptor beta chains sequenced from one sample in a study of Ad26.COV2.S vaccination and SARS-CoV-2 variants. Clones were read by immunoSEQ multiplex PCR, and TCRdb kept only the in-frame ones, dropping some. The table has around 450,000 clones, less than 95% seen once. The treatment here: some 20 received Ad26.COV2.S at low or high dose, single or two shots; 5 received placebo; per-sample allocation not given. The investigators took samples on day 63 after the first vaccine or placebo injection. This specimen was peripheral blood, taken in a trial of Ad26.COV2.S vaccine versus placebo. The receptors here all came from a person between 18 and 59 years old who received the Ad26.COV2.S COVID-19 vaccine or a placebo.

V and J are TRBV28 and TRBJ2-1; D is unclear. The CDR3 has 14 amino acids. The V end was cut by 4 bases, the J end by 0 bases, with 7 bases between. The germline gives CDR1 MDHEN, CDR2 SYDVKM. CDR3 sequence (DNA): TGTGCCAGCAGTTCAGTAAACTCCTACAATGAGCAGTTCTTC. Its translation: CASSSVNSYNEQFF.

The V call is TRBV6-2 or TRBV6-3, the J call TRBJ1-2; a weak D match, TRBD1 (5 bases). CDR3 size: 13 residues. Germline CDR1 and CDR2: MNHEY and SVGEGT. V dropped 2 bases and J dropped 5 bases, with 9 bases sitting between them. The CDR3 protein is CASSYGGMYGYTF. The CDR3 coding sequence is TGTGCCAGCAGTTACGGGGGGATGTATGGCTACACCTTC.

Comments on this clone: The identical CDR3 is also encoded by other nucleotide sequences in the sample. The V and J genes are TRBV9 and TRBJ2-1; D might be TRBD2 (6 bases). The CDR3 loop spans 15 amino acids. Germline assignment: CDR1 SGDLS and CDR2 YYNGEE. V was trimmed by 0 bases and J by 4 bases, leaving 11 bases between them. DNA of the CDR3: TGTGCCAGCAGCGTAGGGGGGACTTCTTACAATGAGCAGTTCTTC. This gives the protein CASSVGGTSYNEQFF.

The genes are TRBV9 and TRBJ1-1, with TRBD1 as a possible D gene (5 bases). The CDR3 extends over 14 amino acids. The germline V gene encodes CDR1 SGDLS and CDR2 YYNGEE. V was clipped by 0 bases and J by 3 bases, with 9 bases between them. The CDR3 sequence: CASSVDVGDTEAFF. As DNA, the CDR3 is TGTGCCAGCAGCGTAGACGTGGGGGACACTGAAGCTTTCTTT.

This clone appeared a single time. The chain joins TRBV7-8 to TRBJ2-1, with D hard to call. V was trimmed by 2 bases and J by 6 bases, leaving 17 bases between them. The germline gives CDR1 SGHVS, CDR2 FQNEAQ. The CDR3 has 16 amino acids. The DNA for the CDR3 is TGTGCCAGCAGCTTAAAGCGAGGTCAGACCCGCAATGAGCAGTTCTTC. Its translation: CASSLKRGQTRNEQFF. Together with reference TRBV7-8 and TRBJ2-1, the CDR3 gives the full variable domain: GAGVSQSPRYKVAKRGQDVALRCDPISGHVSLFWYQQALGQGPEFLTYFQNEAQLDKSGLPSDRFFAERPEGSVSTLKIQRTQQEDSAVYLCASSLKRGQTRNEQFFGPGTRLTVL.

A note on this clone: The sample has other DNA sequences that encode this CDR3 too. CDR3 sequence: CASSTTDTQYF. As DNA, the CDR3 is TGTGCCAGCAGTACTACAGATACGCAGTATTTT. The gene calls are TRBV7-9 and TRBJ2-3; D is ambiguous. The ends were cut back, 6 bases at V and 3 bases at J, with 4 bases in the middle. CDR1 is SEHNR and CDR2 is FQNEAQ in the germline V gene (reference sequence). The CDR3 is made up of 11 amino acids.

This chain links TRBV4-3 with TRBJ1-1, with D uncertain. The CDR3 is 14 residues long. The V and J ends lost 3 bases and 1 base respectively, with 9 bases between them. The germline CDR1 and CDR2 sequences are LGHNA and YSLEER. The CDR3 loop reads CASSQSRPNTEAFF. The DNA for the CDR3 is TGCGCCAGCAGCCAGTCTCGACCGAACACTGAAGCTTTCTTT.

This clone has just one count. The V gene is TRBV7-9, the J gene TRBJ2-7; tentatively, D is TRBD1 (5 bases). V lost 1 base to trimming and J lost 4 bases, with 5 bases between them. CDR1 is SEHNR and CDR2 is FQNEAQ in the germline V gene (reference sequence). The CDR3 covers 12 residues. CDR3 bases: TGTGCCAGCAGCTTAGGACAGTACGAGCAGTACTTC. Encoded protein: CASSLGQYEQYF.

The J gene is TRBJ1-2, the V gene TRBV6-5; 10 bases agree with TRBD1. The V segment lost 8 bases and the J segment 8 bases; nucleotides outside the gene matches: 8. Per the germline V gene, CDR1 is MNHEY and CDR2 is SVGAGI. The CDR3 length is 13 residues. The CDR3 sequence: CASGTGVRGGYTF. The CDR3, as DNA: TGTGCCAGCGGGACAGGGGTTCGGGGAGGCTACACCTTC.

This chain uses TRBV5-6 with TRBJ2-2, with TRBD1 as a possible D gene (5 bases). This CDR3 has 17 amino acids. The V gene's germline CDR1 is SGHDT and CDR2 YYEEEE. V dropped 4 bases and J dropped 3 bases, with 19 bases sitting between them. The CDR3 spells CASSQDRLGRDTGELFF. CDR3 DNA: TGTGCCAGCAGCCAGGACCGGCTTGGCAGGGACACCGGGGAGCTGTTTTTT.

The J gene is TRBJ2-1, the V gene TRBV28; D might be TRBD2 (5 bases). The germline CDR1 and CDR2 sequences are MDHEN and SYDVKM. The V end lost 2 bases, the J end lost 16 bases, and 18 bases lay between the germline ends. There are 13 residues in the CDR3. CDR3 residues: CASSLIGRYLPFF. The CDR3 nucleotides are TGTGCCAGCAGTTTAATTGGGAGATATCTCCCCTTCTTC.

The chain recombines TRBV6-2 or TRBV6-3 with TRBJ2-7; the D gene could be TRBD1 or TRBD2 (5 bases each). Trimming cost V 2 bases and J 7 bases, with 15 bases left between them. CDR1 and CDR2 (germline): MNHEY, SVGEGT. CDR3 length equals 14 residues. DNA for the CDR3: TGTGCCAGCAGTTACGGTACCGGGGCTACGGAGCAGTACTTC. This sequence encodes CASSYGTGATEQYF.

V gene TRBV15 combines with J gene TRBJ2-1, with D unresolved. The V gene lost 5 bases and the J gene lost 5 bases, with 4 bases spanning the gap. Germline V lookup: CDR1 LNHNV, CDR2 YYDKDF (reference sequence). This CDR3 spans 11 amino acids. The CDR3 coding sequence is TGTGCCACCAGCGGAAACAATGAGCAGTTCTTC. Protein: CATSGNNEQFF.

The gene calls are TRBV7-8 and TRBJ2-7; TRBD1 matches 10 bases. Trimming took 3 bases from V and 7 from J; bases not matched to a gene: 15. The CDR3 consists of 17 residues. The germline CDR1 and CDR2 sequences are SGHVS and FQNEAQ. CDR3 region: CASSFMRPGQGFFEQYF. The CDR3 DNA reads TGTGCCAGCAGCTTTATGAGACCGGGACAGGGGTTTTTTGAGCAGTACTTC.

V and J are TRBV7-2 and TRBJ1-1; possibly TRBD1 for D (5 bases). The CDR3 sequence is 13 residues long. The germline CDR1 and CDR2 sequences are SGHTA and FQGNSA. The V end was cut by 5 bases, the J end by 3 bases, with 10 bases between. CDR3 residues: CASSLRQHTEAFF. The CDR3 DNA is TGTGCCAGCAGCCTTCGACAGCACACTGAAGCTTTCTTT.

This chain joins TRBV9 and TRBJ2-3; 9 bases fit TRBD2. V was clipped by 2 bases and J by 6 bases; unmatched bases: 10. Per the germline V gene, CDR1 is SGDLS and CDR2 is YYNGEE. The CDR3 has 16 residues. The CDR3, as DNA: TGTGCCAGCAGCGTGAGTCTAGCGGGACTATTGGATACGCAGTATTTT. The encoded protein is CASSVSLAGLLDTQYF.

V usage is TRBV19 and J usage is TRBJ2-6; the D is unclear. Germline loops: CDR1 LNHDA, CDR2 SQIVND (reference sequence). The CDR3 is made up of 17 amino acids. Deletions cut 6 bases from V and 0 bases from J, with 15 bases between. The CDR3 here is CASSYRGTSSGANVLTF. The CDR3 DNA reads as TGTGCCAGTAGCTACAGAGGTACAAGCTCTGGGGCCAACGTCCTGACTTTC.

CDR3: CASSLGGGGDNSPLHF. The CDR3 DNA sequence: TGTGCCAGCAGCCTTGGCGGGGGTGGGGATAATTCACCCCTCCACTTT. V usage is TRBV5-4 and J usage is TRBJ1-6; D is possibly TRBD1 (5 bases). This CDR3 has 16 residues. The germline V and J ends were trimmed by 4 bases and 5 bases, with 16 bases remaining between them. The germline CDR1 and CDR2 sequences are SGHNT and YYREEE (reference sequence). Based on the CDR3 plus reference TRBV5-4 and TRBJ1-6, the full variable domain is ETGVTQSPTHLIKTRGQQVTLRCSSQSGHNTVSWYQQALGQGPQFIFQYYREEENGRGNFPPRFSGLQFPNYSSELNVNALELDDSALYLCASSLGGGGDNSPLHFGNGTRLTVT.

The rearrangement links TRBV7-2 to TRBJ2-1, with TRBD1 matching over 10 bases. V lost 6 bases, J lost 6 bases, and 5 bases stayed unmatched. This CDR3 contains 14 residues. The germline V gene encodes CDR1 SGHTA and CDR2 FQGNSA. This chain's CDR3 is CASRIRTGGNEQFF. The CDR3, as DNA: TGTGCCAGCAGAATAAGGACAGGGGGCAATGAGCAGTTCTTC.

The CDR3 loop reads CASSPAGGFYEQYF. CDR3 in DNA: TGTGCCAGTAGTCCTGCAGGGGGCTTCTACGAGCAGTACTTC. The chain is built from TRBV19 and TRBJ2-7, with TRBD1 matching 8 bases. Germline V gene data show CDR1 as LNHDA and CDR2 as SQIVND (reference sequence). This CDR3 spans 14 amino acids. J gave up 3 bases and V 5 bases, and 6 bases lay outside the gene matches.

This clone has only one observation. The chain joins TRBV2 to TRBJ2-5; TRBD2 aligns across 8 bases. Germline values: CDR1 SNHLY, CDR2 FYNNEI. J was trimmed by 5 bases and V by 2 bases; bases with no gene match: 10. This CDR3 spans 16 amino acids. The CDR3 is CASSERGLAGRETQYF. CDR3 in DNA: TGTGCCAGCAGTGAACGGGGCTTAGCGGGAAGGGAGACCCAGTACTTC.

The CDR3 is CATEDRGIQPQHF. The CDR3 coding sequence is TGTGCCACCGAAGACAGGGGGATTCAGCCCCAGCATTTT. V gene TRBV6-6 combines with J gene TRBJ1-5; 9 positions agree with TRBD1. The CDR3 spans 13 residues. J gave up 6 bases and V 10 bases, and 7 bases lay outside the gene matches. Germline CDR1 reads MNHNY; CDR2 reads SVGAGI (reference sequence).

V and J are TRBV10-3 and TRBJ2-1; 14 bases match TRBD2. The CDR3 contains 22 residues. V gave up 6 bases and J gave up 1 base; unmatched junction bases: 20. CDR1 is ENHRY, CDR2 SYGVKD, per germline. CDR3 in DNA: TGTGCCATCAGGCCCTTTTTCCCCGGGACTAGCGGGAGAGAGAGGTCCTACAATGAGCAGTTCTTC. Protein sequence: CAIRPFFPGTSGRERSYNEQFF.